This T cell receptor (beta chain) originates from a study of control samples from healthy donors and cancer patients (dated by TCRdb to between 2020 and 2021). The table lists this clone with a few counts. Its antigen is unknown. No quality values exist for individual bases; no much larger clone is one base distant. From a lookup of the germline V gene, CDR1 and CDR2 are ENHRY and SYGVKD. The V end loses 10 bases and the J end loses 4 bases, and a stretch of 7 bases separates them. Inclusive of the bounding cysteine and phenylalanine, the CDR3 is 11 residues long. CDR3 DNA only is kept here, 33 bases in frame from base 1. The protocol used for the library was the immunoSEQ multiplex PCR assay. TCRdb holds this immuneACCESS table with in-frame rearrangements only. Some clones are missing; in checked studies, unresolved V genes explain under half, and the rest has no known cause. The sample records approximately 140,000 clones, 80% to 95% of which are singletons. Jointly, the top ten make up 11% of the sample.

Recombination joined TRBV10-3 with TRBJ1-4; the D segment could be TRBD1, given 6 matching bases. Input material: blood. The sequence derives from a man aged 30-40 years in good health. The sequence in DNA is TGTGCCACCAGGGGTAATGAAAAACTGTTTTTT. Translated, this is CATRGNEKLFF.